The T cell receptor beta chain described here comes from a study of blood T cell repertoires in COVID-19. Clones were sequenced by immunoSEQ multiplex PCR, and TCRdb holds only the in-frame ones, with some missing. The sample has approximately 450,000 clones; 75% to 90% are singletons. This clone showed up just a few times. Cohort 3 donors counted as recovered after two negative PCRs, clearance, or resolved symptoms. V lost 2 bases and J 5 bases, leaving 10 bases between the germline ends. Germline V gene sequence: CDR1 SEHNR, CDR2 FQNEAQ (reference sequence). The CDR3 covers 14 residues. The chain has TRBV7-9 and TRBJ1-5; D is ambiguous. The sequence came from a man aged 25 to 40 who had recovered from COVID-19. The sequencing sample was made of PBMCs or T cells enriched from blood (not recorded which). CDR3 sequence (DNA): TGTGCCAGCAGCTTATCAGGATCTGATCAGCCCCAGCATTTT. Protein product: CASSLSGSDQPQHF. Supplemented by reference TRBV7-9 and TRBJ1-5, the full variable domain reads DTGVSQNPRHKITKRGQNVTFRCDPISEHNRLYWYRQTLGQGPEFLTYFQNEAQLEKSRLLSDRFSAERPKGSFSTLEIQRTEQGDSAMYLCASSLSGSDQPQHFGDGTRLSIL.